These T cell receptor beta chains were read from a single sample in a study of Graves' ophthalmopathy and Graves' hyperthyroidism. MiXCR, run by TCRdb on the multiplex PCR reads, gives a single entry per CDR3 protein. This table holds approximately 330,000 distinct CDR3 sequences, around a sixth found once. Sequencing input: peripheral blood. These receptors were taken from an adult man with Graves' ophthalmopathy. The CDR3 runs from the conserved cysteine through the conserved F or W. The D gene is left open where the match is weak. Size is omitted from some rows. Given values are once, few, many or a class for expanded clones.

>many|TRBJ1-6|TRBV12-3/TRBV12-4|.
CASRGRGINSPLHF
TGTGCCAGCAGGGGACGGGGGATTAATTCACCCCTCCACTTT
>many|TRBJ1-1|TRBV29-1|.
CSVNQLNTEAFF
TGCAGCGTTAACCAGCTGAACACTGAAGCTTTCTTT
>many|TRBJ2-7|TRBV28|TRBD2
CASMVAGSVHEQYF
TGTGCCAGCATGGTAGCGGGGAGTGTCCACGAGCAGTACTTC
>.|TRBJ1-2|TRBV2|.
CASSLLGRGYGYTF
TGTGCCAGCAGTTTATTGGGCAGGGGCTATGGCTACACCTTC
>many|TRBJ2-7|TRBV4-1|TRBD1
CASGQPGQGSYEQYF
TGCGCCAGCGGCCAGCCGGGACAGGGCTCCTACGAGCAGTACTTC
>many|TRBJ2-2|TRBV12-3/TRBV12-4|.
CASSRDIANTGELFF
TGTGCCAGCAGCAGGGACATCGCGAACACCGGGGAGCTGTTTTTT
>.|TRBJ2-7|TRBV28|.
CASSFLGELSYEQYF
TGTGCCAGCAGTTTTCTGGGGGAGCTCTCCTACGAGCAGTACTTC
>many|TRBJ1-4|TRBV24-1|.
CATSSRYQAEKLFF
TGTGCCACCAGTTCAAGGTATCAGGCTGAAAAACTGTTTTTT
>many|TRBJ2-7|TRBV6-1|TRBD2
CASSDRWTSGSGEQYF
TGTGCCAGCAGTGATAGGTGGACTAGCGGGAGTGGAGAGCAGTACTTC
>many|TRBJ1-2|TRBV19|.
CASIPLAGANYGYTF
TGTGCCAGTATCCCTCTGGCAGGAGCTAACTATGGCTACACCTTC
>many|TRBJ2-5|TRBV20-1|.
CSAGWGYGKETQYF
TGCAGTGCTGGCTGGGGTTATGGGAAGGAGACCCAGTACTTC
>many|TRBJ2-5|TRBV28|.
CASGLWFAGETQYF
TGTGCCAGCGGCCTTTGGTTCGCCGGGGAGACCCAGTACTTC
>many|TRBJ1-5|TRBV6-2/TRBV6-3|.
CASGSDIAQHF
TGTGCCAGCGGCTCGGACATAGCCCAGCATTTT
>many|TRBJ2-5|TRBV29-1|.
CSVVRDLDQETQYF
TGCAGCGTTGTGCGGGATTTAGACCAAGAGACCCAGTACTTC
>many|TRBJ2-7|TRBV11-2|TRBD2
CASSLKLAGILYEQYF
TGTGCCAGCAGCTTAAAACTAGCGGGGATCCTCTACGAGCAGTACTTC
>many|TRBJ1-5|TRBV13|.
CASSLGGDGNQPQHF
TGTGCCAGCAGCTTAGGGGGGGACGGCAATCAGCCCCAGCATTTT
>.|TRBJ2-7|TRBV20-1|TRBD2
CSASRVAGTKYEQYF
TGCAGTGCTAGCAGAGTAGCGGGAACTAAATACGAGCAGTACTTC
>many|TRBJ2-7|TRBV20-1|TRBD2
CSARGTSLTYEQYF
TGCAGTGCTAGGGGGACTAGCCTAACATACGAGCAGTACTTC
>many|TRBJ1-6|TRBV5-1|.
CASSLEGPKPNSPLHF
TGCGCCAGCAGCTTAGAGGGACCGAAGCCTAATTCACCCCTCCACTTT
>.|TRBJ2-7|TRBV12-3/TRBV12-4|TRBD2
CASSLNGLGREQSF
TGTGCCAGCAGTCTTAACGGCTTGGGGCGGGAGCAGTCCTTC
>many|TRBJ2-2|TRBV5-6|.
CASSLLRPENTGELFF
TGTGCCAGCAGCTTGCTCCGTCCAGAGAACACCGGGGAGCTGTTTTTT
>many|TRBJ2-7|TRBV28|.
CASRRASNYYEQYF
TGTGCCAGCAGACGGGCCAGTAACTACTACGAGCAGTACTTC
>.|TRBJ2-7|TRBV12-3/TRBV12-4|TRBD1
CASSRSGQGSEQYF
TGTGCCAGCAGCCGCTCGGGACAGGGAAGCGAGCAGTACTTC
>many|TRBJ2-7|TRBV20-1|.
CSARAPGLSYEQYF
TGCAGTGCTAGAGCCCCCGGCTTATCCTACGAGCAGTACTTC
>many|TRBJ1-3|TRBV6-5|TRBD1
CASNRGTAGNTIYF
TGTGCCAGTAACCGCGGGACAGCCGGAAACACCATATATTTT
>.|TRBJ2-2|TRBV28|.
CASMRGGSNTGELFF
TGTGCCAGCATGAGGGGGGGCTCGAACACCGGGGAGCTGTTTTTT
>many|TRBJ1-1|TRBV14|.
CASSPTATSLRAFF
TGTGCCAGCAGCCCGACCGCGACAAGCCTCCGCGCTTTCTTT
>many|TRBJ2-7|TRBV6-5|.
CASRTATYEQYF
TGTGCCAGCCGGACAGCAACCTACGAGCAGTACTTC
>.|TRBJ2-7|TRBV28|TRBD1
CASSQPPGQDYEQYF
TGTGCCAGCAGCCAGCCACCGGGACAGGACTACGAGCAGTACTTC
>many|TRBJ1-2|TRBV5-4|TRBD1
CASSSVTGTNYGYTF
TGTGCCAGCAGCTCGGTGACAGGGACTAACTATGGCTACACCTTC
>many|TRBJ1-6|TRBV30|.
CAWSNGQWGSPLHF
TGTGCCTGGAGCAATGGACAGTGGGGTTCACCCCTCCACTTT
>few|TRBJ1-2|TRBV6-1|.
CASRANYGYTF
TGTGCCAGCAGGGCAAACTATGGCTACACCTTC
>.|TRBJ2-5|TRBV3-1|TRBD2
CASSQDPAGLAGGGETQYF
TGTGCCAGCAGCCAAGATCCAGCGGGACTAGCGGGAGGGGGTGAGACCCAGTACTTC
>many|TRBJ2-5|TRBV6-5|TRBD2
CASRASGGAQETQYF
TGTGCCAGCAGAGCTAGCGGGGGGGCCCAAGAGACCCAGTACTTC
>many|TRBJ1-2|TRBV6-2/TRBV6-3|.
CASRSDILYGYTF
TGTGCCAGCAGATCCGACATACTCTATGGCTACACCTTC
>.|TRBJ1-6|TRBV27|.
CASSTNYNSPLHF
TGTGCCAGCAGTACAAATTATAATTCACCCCTCCACTTT
>many|TRBJ2-7|TRBV6-5|TRBD2
CASSYAGGKTYEQYF
TGTGCCAGCAGTTACGCGGGAGGGAAGACCTACGAGCAGTACTTC
>many|TRBJ1-6|TRBV20-1|TRBD1
CSAAGSQGFDSPLHF
TGCAGTGCGGCCGGCTCACAGGGGTTTGACTCACCCCTCCACTTT
>many|TRBJ1-2|TRBV6-5|.
CASSFQEESGYTF
TGTGCCAGCAGTTTTCAGGAGGAAAGTGGCTACACCTTC
>once|TRBJ1-1|TRBV30|.
CAWRRQLAEAFF
TGTGCCTGGAGACGACAGTTAGCTGAAGCTTTCTTT
>many|TRBJ2-2|TRBV5-1|TRBD2
CASSPQGGRPGELFF
TGCGCCAGCAGCCCTCAAGGCGGGAGACCCGGGGAGCTGTTTTTT
>.|TRBJ2-7|TRBV28|.
CASSHQGERYF
TGTGCCAGCAGTCATCAGGGAGAACGGTACTTC
>medium-sized|TRBJ1-2|TRBV2|TRBD1
CASSPQGNYGYTF
TGTGCCAGCAGCCCACAGGGGAACTATGGCTACACCTTC
>many|TRBJ1-1|TRBV2|.
CASRQDLNTEAFF
TGTGCCAGCCGTCAGGATTTGAACACTGAAGCTTTCTTT
>many|TRBJ2-7|TRBV4-2|.
CASSGGKGSPRYEQYF
TGTGCCAGCAGCGGTGGGAAAGGATCCCCCCGCTACGAGCAGTACTTC
>many|TRBJ1-1|TRBV12-3/TRBV12-4|TRBD1
CASSLLDRGGTEAFF
TGTGCCAGCAGTTTGTTGGACAGGGGCGGCACTGAAGCTTTCTTT
>many|TRBJ1-5|TRBV6-2/TRBV6-3|TRBD1
CASSYSRGLYQPQHF
TGTGCCAGCAGTTACTCCAGGGGGCTGTATCAGCCCCAGCATTTT
>few|TRBJ1-2|TRBV6-1|.
CASTRRTTDPGGYTF
TGTGCCAGCACCCGGAGAACGACAGATCCGGGAGGCTACACCTTC
>few|TRBJ2-7|TRBV6-2/TRBV6-3|.
CASSYGADYYEQYF
TGTGCCAGCAGTTACGGTGCAGACTACTACGAGCAGTACTTC
>many|TRBJ2-7|TRBV12-3/TRBV12-4|TRBD2
CASSPGTSGTNEQYF
TGTGCCAGCAGTCCCGGGACTAGCGGGACTAACGAGCAGTACTTC
>many|TRBJ2-2|TRBV24-1|TRBD2
CATSDLRLAGGPSNTGELFF
TGTGCCACCAGTGATTTGAGACTAGCGGGAGGGCCCTCGAACACCGGGGAGCTGTTTTTT
>few|TRBJ2-2|TRBV4-2|.
CASSQDGAGSTGELFF
TGTGCCAGCAGCCAAGATGGGGCCGGGAGCACCGGGGAGCTGTTTTTT
>many|TRBJ2-5|TRBV11-2|TRBD1
CASSLALPGGTQYF
TGTGCCAGCAGCTTAGCCCTCCCAGGGGGGACCCAGTACTTC
>many|TRBJ1-3|TRBV7-9|TRBD1
CASRPSQQGADTIYF
TGTGCCAGCAGACCATCGCAACAGGGGGCGGACACCATATATTTT
>many|TRBJ1-2|TRBV12-3/TRBV12-4|TRBD1
CASSLSQGAEYYGYTF
TGTGCCAGCAGTTTAAGTCAGGGGGCAGAATACTATGGCTACACCTTC